This entry describes one T cell receptor beta chain. The antigen is undetermined. This sample is drawn from a study of cytomegalovirus exposure and HLA in healthy donors. Unmatched junction bases numbered 6, after V lost 5 bases and J lost 0 bases. Germline V gene data show CDR1 as SGHTA and CDR2 as FQGNSA. The CDR3 has 16 residues. Some clones are missing from TCRdb's copy, which holds only in-frame ones; the method was immunoSEQ multiplex PCR. The sample records some 170,000 clones, 86% being singletons. Study-wide points: The study labeled about 160 TCR beta chains cytomegalovirus-associated. According to a subsequent analysis, TCR clusters identified in the first cohort showed a tendency to co-occur across the 100 to 150 validation repertoires. The majority of TCR sequences were rare, yet some public TCRs appeared in many donors.

V and J are TRBV7-2 and TRBJ2-4, with TRBD2 matching 8 bases. The sequence was obtained from a man between 18 and 35 years old in good health and CMV-seropositive. The sequencing input was PBMCs. The CDR3 DNA follows: TGTGCCAGCAGCCCGGGGGGGTATGGAGCCAAAAACATTCAGTACTTC. Translation: CASSPGGYGAKNIQYF.